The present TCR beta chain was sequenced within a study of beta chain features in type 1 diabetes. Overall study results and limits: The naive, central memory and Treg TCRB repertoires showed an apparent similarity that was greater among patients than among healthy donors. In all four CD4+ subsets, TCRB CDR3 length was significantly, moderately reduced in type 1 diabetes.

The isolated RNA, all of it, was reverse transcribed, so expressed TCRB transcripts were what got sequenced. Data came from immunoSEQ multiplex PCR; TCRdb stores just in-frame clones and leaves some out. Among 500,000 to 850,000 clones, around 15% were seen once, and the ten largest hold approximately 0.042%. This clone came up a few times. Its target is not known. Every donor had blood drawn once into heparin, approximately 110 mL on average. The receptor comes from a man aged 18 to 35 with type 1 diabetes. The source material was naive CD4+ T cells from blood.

In nucleotides, the CDR3 is TGTGCCATCAACGGGGCGGGCGAATACGAGCAGTACTTC. Its translation: CAINGAGEYEQYF. The rearrangement uses TRBV6-5 and TRBJ2-7; D might be TRBD1 or TRBD2, each matching 5 bases. V lost 10 bases and J lost 4, with 17 bases in between. Germline-derived CDR1 and CDR2 are MNHEY and SVGAGI. This CDR3 comprises 13 residues.